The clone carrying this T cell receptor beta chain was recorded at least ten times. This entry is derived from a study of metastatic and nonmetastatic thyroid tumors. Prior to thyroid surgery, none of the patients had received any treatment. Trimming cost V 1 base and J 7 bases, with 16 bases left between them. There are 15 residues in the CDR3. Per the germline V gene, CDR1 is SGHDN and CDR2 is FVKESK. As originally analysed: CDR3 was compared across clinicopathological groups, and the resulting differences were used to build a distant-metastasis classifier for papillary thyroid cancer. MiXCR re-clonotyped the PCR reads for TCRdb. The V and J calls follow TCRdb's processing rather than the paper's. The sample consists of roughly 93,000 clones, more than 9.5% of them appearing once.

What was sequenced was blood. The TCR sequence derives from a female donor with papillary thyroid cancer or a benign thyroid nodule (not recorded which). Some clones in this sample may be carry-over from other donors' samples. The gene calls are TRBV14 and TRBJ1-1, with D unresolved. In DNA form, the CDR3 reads TGTGCCAGCAGCCAAGGAAACCCAGGTTGGGGTGAAGCTTTCTTT. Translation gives CASSQGNPGWGEAFF.